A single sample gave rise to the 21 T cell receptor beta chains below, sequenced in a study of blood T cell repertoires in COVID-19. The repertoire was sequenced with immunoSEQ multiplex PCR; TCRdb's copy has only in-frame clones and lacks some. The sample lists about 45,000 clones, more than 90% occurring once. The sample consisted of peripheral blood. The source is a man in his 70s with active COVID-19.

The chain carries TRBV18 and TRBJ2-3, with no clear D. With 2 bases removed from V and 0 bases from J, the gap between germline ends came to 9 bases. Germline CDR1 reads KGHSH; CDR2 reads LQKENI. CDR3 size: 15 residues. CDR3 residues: CASSPTTSSTDTQYF. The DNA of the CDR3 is TGTGCCAGCTCACCAACAACCAGTAGCACAGATACGCAGTATTTT.

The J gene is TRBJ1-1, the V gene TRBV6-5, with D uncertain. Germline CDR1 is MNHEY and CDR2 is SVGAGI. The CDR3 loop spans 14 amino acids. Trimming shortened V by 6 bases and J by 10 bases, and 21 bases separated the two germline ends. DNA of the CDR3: TGTGCCAGCAGAGCAGGCCCAACTGAACATGTAGCTTTCTTT. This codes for CASRAGPTEHVAFF.

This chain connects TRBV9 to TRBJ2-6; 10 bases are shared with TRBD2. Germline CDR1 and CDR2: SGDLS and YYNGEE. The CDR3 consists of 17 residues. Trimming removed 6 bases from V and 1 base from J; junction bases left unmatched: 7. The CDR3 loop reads CASKRGGRLSGANVLTF. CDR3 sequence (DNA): TGTGCCAGCAAGCGGGGGGGCCGTCTGTCTGGGGCCAACGTCCTGACTTTC.

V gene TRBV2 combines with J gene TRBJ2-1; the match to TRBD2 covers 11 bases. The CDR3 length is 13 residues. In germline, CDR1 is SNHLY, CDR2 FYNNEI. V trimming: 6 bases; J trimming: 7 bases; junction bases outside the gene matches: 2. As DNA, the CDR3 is TGTGCCAGCAGCCGACTAGCGGGGAATGAGCAGTTCTTC. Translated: CASSRLAGNEQFF.

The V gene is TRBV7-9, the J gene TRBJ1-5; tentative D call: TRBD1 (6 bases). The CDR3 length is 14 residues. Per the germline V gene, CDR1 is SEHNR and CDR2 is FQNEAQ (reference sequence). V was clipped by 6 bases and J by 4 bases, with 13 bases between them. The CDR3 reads CASSLGALNQPQHF. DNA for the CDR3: TGTGCCAGCAGTTTGGGGGCACTAAATCAGCCCCAGCATTTT.

The CDR3 DNA reads TGCGCCAGCAGCCAGCTGACAGGGGGGAATGAGCAGTACTTC. Protein: CASSQLTGGNEQYF. V and J are TRBV4-3 and TRBJ2-7, with TRBD1 identical over 9 bases. Germline CDR1 is LGHNA and CDR2 is YSLEER. This CDR3 is 14 amino acids long. J lost 7 bases, V lost 3 bases, and 7 bases had no gene match.

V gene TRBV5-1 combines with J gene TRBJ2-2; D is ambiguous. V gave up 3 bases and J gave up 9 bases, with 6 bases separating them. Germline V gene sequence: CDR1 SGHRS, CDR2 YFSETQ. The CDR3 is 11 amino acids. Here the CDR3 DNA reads TGCGCCAGCAGCTCCGTTCGGGAGCTGTTTTTT. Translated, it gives CASSSVRELFF.

The DNA for the CDR3 is TGTGCCAGCAGCATTACAGGGTTGAACACTGAAGCTTTCTTT. It is translated as CASSITGLNTEAFF. The chain combines TRBV6-2 or TRBV6-3 with TRBJ1-1; D is perhaps TRBD1 (6 bases). The CDR3 spans 14 residues. V was pared by 6 bases and J by 0 bases, with 11 bases between. Looked up from germline, CDR1 is MNHEY and CDR2 is SVGEGT.

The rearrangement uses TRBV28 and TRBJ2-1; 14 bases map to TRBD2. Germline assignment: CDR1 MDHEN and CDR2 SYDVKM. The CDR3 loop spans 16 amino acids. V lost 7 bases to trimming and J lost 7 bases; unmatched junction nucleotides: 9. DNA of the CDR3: TGTGCCAGCACCATAGGGGGGACTAGCGGGAGAAATGAGCAGTTCTTC. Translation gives CASTIGGTSGRNEQFF.

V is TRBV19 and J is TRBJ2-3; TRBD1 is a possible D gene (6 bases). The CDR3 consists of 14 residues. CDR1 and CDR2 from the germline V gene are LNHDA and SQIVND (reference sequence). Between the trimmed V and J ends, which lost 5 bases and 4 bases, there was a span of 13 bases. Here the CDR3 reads CASSANRGSDTQYF. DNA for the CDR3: TGTGCCAGTAGTGCCAATAGGGGGTCAGATACGCAGTATTTT.

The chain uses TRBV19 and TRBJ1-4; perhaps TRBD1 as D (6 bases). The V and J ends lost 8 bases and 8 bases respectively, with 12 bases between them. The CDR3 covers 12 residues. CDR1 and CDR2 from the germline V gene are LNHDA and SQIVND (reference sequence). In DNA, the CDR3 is TGTGCCAGTGGGCAGGGGAACGAAAAACTGTTTTTT. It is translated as CASGQGNEKLFF. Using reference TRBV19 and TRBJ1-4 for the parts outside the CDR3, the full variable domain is DGGITQSPKYLFRKEGQNVTLSCEQNLNHDAMYWYRQDPGQGLRLIYYSQIVNDFQKGDIAEGYSVSREKKESFPLTVTSAQKNPTAFYLCASGQGNEKLFFGSGTQLSVL.

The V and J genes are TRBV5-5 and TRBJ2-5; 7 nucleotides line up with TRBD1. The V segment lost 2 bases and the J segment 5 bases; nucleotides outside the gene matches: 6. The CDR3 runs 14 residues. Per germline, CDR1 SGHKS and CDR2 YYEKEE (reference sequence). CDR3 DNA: TGTGCCAGCAGCTTTCTTGACAGGGCGGAGACCCAGTACTTC. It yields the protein CASSFLDRAETQYF.

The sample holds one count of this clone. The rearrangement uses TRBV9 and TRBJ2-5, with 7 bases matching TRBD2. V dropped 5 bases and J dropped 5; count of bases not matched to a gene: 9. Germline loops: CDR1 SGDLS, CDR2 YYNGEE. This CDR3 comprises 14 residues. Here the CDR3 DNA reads TGTGCCAGCAGTTATAGCGGGTTGGGGGAGACCCAGTACTTC. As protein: CASSYSGLGETQYF. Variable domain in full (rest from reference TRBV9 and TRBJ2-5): DSGVTQTPKHLITATGQRVTLRCSPRSGDLSVYWYQQSLDQGLQFLIQYYNGEERAKGNILERFSAQQFPDLHSELNLSSLELGDSALYFCASSYSGLGETQYFGPGTRLLVL.

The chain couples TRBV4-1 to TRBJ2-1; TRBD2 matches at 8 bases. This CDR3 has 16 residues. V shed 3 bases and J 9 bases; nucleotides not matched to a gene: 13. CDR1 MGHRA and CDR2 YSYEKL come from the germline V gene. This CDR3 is CASSQSFGRASSEQFF. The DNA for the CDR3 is TGCGCCAGCAGCCAGTCCTTCGGGAGGGCTTCTAGTGAGCAGTTCTTC.

The CDR3 sequence: CASKWAQQGAQYF. CDR3 nucleotides: TGTGCCTCAAAATGGGCCCAACAAGGGGCCCAGTACTTC. This chain uses TRBV5-6 with TRBJ2-5; tentatively, D is TRBD1 (5 bases). This CDR3 has 13 residues. Deletions cut 10 bases from V and 9 bases from J, with 22 bases between. Germline CDR1 and CDR2: SGHDT and YYEEEE. Variable domain in full (rest from reference TRBV5-6 and TRBJ2-5): DAGVTQSPTHLIKTRGQQVTLRCSPKSGHDTVSWYQQALGQGPQFIFQYYEEEERQRGNFPDRFSGHQFPNYSSELNVNALLLGDSALYLCASKWAQQGAQYFGPGTRLLVL.

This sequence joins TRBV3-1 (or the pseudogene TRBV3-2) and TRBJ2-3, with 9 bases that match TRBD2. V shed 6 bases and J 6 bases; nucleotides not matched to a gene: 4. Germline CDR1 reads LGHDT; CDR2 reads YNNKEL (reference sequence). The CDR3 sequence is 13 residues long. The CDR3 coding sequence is TGTGCCAGCAGTCCTAGCGGGACGGATACGCAGTATTTT. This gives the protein CASSPSGTDTQYF.

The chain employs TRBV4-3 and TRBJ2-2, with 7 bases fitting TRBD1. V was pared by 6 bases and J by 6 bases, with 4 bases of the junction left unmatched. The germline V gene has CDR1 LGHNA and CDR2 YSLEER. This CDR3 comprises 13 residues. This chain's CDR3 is CASRKTGAGELFF. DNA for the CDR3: TGCGCCAGCAGAAAAACAGGGGCCGGGGAGCTGTTTTTT.

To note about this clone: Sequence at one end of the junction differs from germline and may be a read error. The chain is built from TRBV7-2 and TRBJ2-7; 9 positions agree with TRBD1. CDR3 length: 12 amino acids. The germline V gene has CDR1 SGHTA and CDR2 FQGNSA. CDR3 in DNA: TGTGCCAGCAGCCGGGAACAGGGGGCTGGGTTCTTC. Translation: CASSREQGAGFF.

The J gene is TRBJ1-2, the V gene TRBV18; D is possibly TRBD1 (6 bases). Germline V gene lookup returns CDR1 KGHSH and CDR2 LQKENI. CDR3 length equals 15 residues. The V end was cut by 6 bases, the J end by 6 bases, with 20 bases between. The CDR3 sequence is CASSTPGGLGHGYTF. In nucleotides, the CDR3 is TGTGCCAGCTCGACACCGGGGGGCCTCGGCCATGGCTACACCTTC.

As DNA, the CDR3 is TGTGCCAGCAGCTTATACGAGCAGTACTTC. Translation gives CASSLYEQYF. The chain has TRBV6-7 and TRBJ2-7; D unresolved. TRBV6-7 belongs to the ORF category, with a function that is uncertain. V shed 6 bases and J shed 4 bases, with 4 bases lying between them. This CDR3 is 10 amino acids long.

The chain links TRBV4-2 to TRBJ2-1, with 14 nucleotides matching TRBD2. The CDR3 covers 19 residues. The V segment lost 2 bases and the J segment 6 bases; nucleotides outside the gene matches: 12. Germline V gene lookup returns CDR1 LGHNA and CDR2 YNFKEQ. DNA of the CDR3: TGTGCCAGCAGCCAACCACGACTAGCGGGAGGGAGGTACGGCAATGAGCAGTTCTTC. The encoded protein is CASSQPRLAGGRYGNEQFF.